The 29 T cell receptor beta chains given below trace back to one sample, sequenced in a study of T cell responses to AZD1222 COVID-19 vaccine. This table comes from immunoSEQ multiplex PCR, and its TCRdb copy is limited to in-frame clones, with some not included. Found here are approximately 130,000 clones, more than 85% of them singletons; the top ten hold about 0.91%. The sample here was peripheral blood, taken on day 0 of AZD1222 vaccination. These receptors were collected from an adult in good health.

The genes are TRBV18 and TRBJ1-5; D call uncertain. CDR3 length: 13 residues. Germline values: CDR1 KGHSH, CDR2 LQKENI. Deletions cut 2 bases from V and 5 bases from J, with 7 bases between. The CDR3 sequence: CASSPASDQPQHF. The CDR3 DNA reads TGTGCCAGCTCACCAGCCTCGGATCAGCCCCAGCATTTT.

The chain couples TRBV19 to TRBJ2-1; 14 positions agree with TRBD2. V shed 3 bases and J 10 bases; nucleotides not matched to a gene: 5. Germline CDR1 is LNHDA and CDR2 is SQIVND (reference sequence). This CDR3 is 15 amino acids long. CDR3 amino acids: CASSIRTSGGYEQFF. The CDR3 DNA reads as TGTGCCAGTAGTATTAGGACTAGCGGGGGGTACGAGCAGTTCTTC.

This clone has a single count. V and J are TRBV2 and TRBJ2-1, with D possibly matching TRBD2 (6 bases). Germline V gene data show CDR1 as SNHLY and CDR2 as FYNNEI. Trimming removed 4 bases from V and 7 bases from J, with 17 bases in between. This CDR3 comprises 15 residues. The CDR3 reads CASSARTGVENEQFF. The CDR3, as DNA: TGTGCCAGCAGTGCTAGGACGGGGGTGGAAAATGAGCAGTTCTTC.

This rearrangement joins TRBV6-5 to TRBJ1-1, with D perhaps matching TRBD1 (5 bases). The V end lost 8 bases, the J end lost 4 bases, and 17 bases lay between the germline ends. This CDR3 spans 14 amino acids. Germline CDR1 reads MNHEY; CDR2 reads SVGAGI. The CDR3 DNA follows: TGTGCCAGCCAAGAGGGACCCTTCAGCACTGAAGCTTTCTTT. Translated, it gives CASQEGPFSTEAFF.

The chain is built from TRBV10-2 and TRBJ1-4; TRBD1 might be the D (5 bases). This CDR3 is built from 13 residues. V lost 5 bases and J lost 3, with 7 bases in between. Germline CDR1 WSHSY, CDR2 SAAADI. The CDR3 nucleotides read TGCGCCAGCAGTAGGGGTGCTAATGAAAAACTGTTTTTT. This codes for CASSRGANEKLFF.

J is TRBJ2-4 and V is TRBV28, with D perhaps TRBD2 (6 bases). The CDR3 runs to 14 residues. The germline V gene encodes CDR1 MDHEN and CDR2 SYDVKM. Trimming cost V 7 bases and J 1 base, with 11 bases left between them. CDR3 residues: CASIDGGAKNIQYF. DNA of the CDR3: TGTGCCAGCATCGATGGGGGGGCCAAAAACATTCAGTACTTC.

J is TRBJ2-7 and V is TRBV30; D unclear. Germline assignment: CDR1 GTSNPN and CDR2 SVGIG (reference sequence). Trimming cost V 0 bases and J 0 bases, with 9 bases left between them. CDR3 length equals 14 residues. In DNA, the CDR3 is TGTGCCTGGAGTGTGGTGGGTAGCTCCTACGAGCAGTACTTC. Translating it yields CAWSVVGSSYEQYF.

CDR3 in amino acids: CASSFTGETEAFF. For the CDR3, the DNA is TGTGCCAGCAGCTTTACAGGGGAAACTGAAGCTTTCTTT. The chain employs TRBV7-9 and TRBJ1-1, with 7 bases that match TRBD1. This CDR3 has 13 residues. The V gene end was trimmed by 3 bases and the J gene end by 5 bases; junction bases not matched to a gene: 3. Germline CDR1 is SEHNR and CDR2 is FQNEAQ (reference sequence).

The chain combines TRBV3-1 (or the pseudogene TRBV3-2) with TRBJ2-1, with D unresolved. This CDR3 comprises 13 residues. Germline CDR1 LGHDT, CDR2 YNNKEL (reference sequence). V was clipped by 1 base and J by 10 bases, with 11 bases between them. The CDR3 region is CASSQGGAVEQFF. The CDR3 DNA reads as TGTGCCAGCAGCCAAGGAGGAGCTGTCGAGCAGTTCTTC.

The chain combines TRBV30 with TRBJ1-4; D ambiguous. The CDR3 consists of 13 residues. CDR1 and CDR2 (germline): GTSNPN, SVGIG (reference sequence). Trimming removed 3 bases from V and 8 bases from J, with 13 bases in between. The CDR3 bases are TGTGCCTGGAGATCCAGGTCGTACGAAAAACTGTTTTTT. Translation: CAWRSRSYEKLFF. Variable domain in full (rest from reference TRBV30 and TRBJ1-4): SQTIHQWPATLVQPVGSPLSLECTVEGTSNPNLYWYRQAAGRGLQLLFYSVGIGQISSEVPQNLSASRPQDRQFILSSKKLLLSDSGFYLCAWRSRSYEKLFFGSGTQLSVL.

CDR3 sequence reads: CASSISRTQDGYTF. In nucleotides, the CDR3 is TGTGCCAGTAGTATTAGTCGGACTCAGGATGGCTACACCTTC. The gene calls are TRBV19 and TRBJ1-2; D is unclear. V lost 3 bases, J lost 6 bases, and 14 bases lay in between. Per the germline V gene, CDR1 is LNHDA and CDR2 is SQIVND (reference sequence). The CDR3 is 14 amino acids.

The genes are TRBV10-2 and TRBJ1-1, with TRBD1 matching over 9 bases. CDR3 size: 12 residues. Unmatched junction bases numbered 4, after V lost 10 bases and J lost 4 bases. Germline-derived CDR1 and CDR2 are WSHSY and SAAADI. The CDR3 protein is CATTGGPTEAFF. DNA of the CDR3: TGCGCCACCACAGGGGGCCCCACTGAAGCTTTCTTT.

This clone is a singleton in its sample. One junction end does not reproduce the germline sequence, and a read error may be involved. The sample has other DNA sequences that encode this CDR3 too. The chain couples TRBV7-9 to TRBJ2-3; the D gene could be TRBD1 or TRBD2 (5 bases each). The CDR3 runs to 14 residues. Germline CDR1 and CDR2: SEHNR and FQNEAQ (reference sequence). CDR3 in amino acids: CASSLAGTTDTQYF. CDR3 in DNA: TGTGCCAGCAGCCTAGCCGGGACGACAGATACGCAGTATTTT.

This rearrangement joins TRBV18 to TRBJ1-1, with 12 positions matching TRBD1. Germline lookup yields CDR1 KGHSH and CDR2 LQKENI. J was trimmed by 5 bases and V by 4 bases; bases with no gene match: 2. This CDR3 is built from 14 residues. The CDR3 loop is CASSRDRGRTEAFF. The CDR3 DNA reads TGTGCCAGCTCACGGGACAGGGGGCGGACTGAAGCTTTCTTT.

V usage is TRBV3-1 (or the pseudogene TRBV3-2) and J usage is TRBJ2-7; D ambiguous. The CDR3 sequence is 16 residues long. Trimming removed 0 bases at V and 10 bases at J, with 22 bases between. The germline V gene has CDR1 LGHDT and CDR2 YNNKEL (reference sequence). CDR3 in amino acids: CASSQDPGPGPGRQYF. In nucleotides, the CDR3 is TGTGCCAGCAGCCAAGATCCTGGCCCTGGGCCAGGTAGACAGTACTTC.

Points on this clone: Germline is not matched at one junction end, which may reflect a read error. The V gene is TRBV19, the J gene TRBJ1-5; D unclear. This CDR3 has 13 amino acids. Germline assignment: CDR1 LNHDA and CDR2 SQIVND (reference sequence). In nucleotides, the CDR3 is TGTGCCAGTAGTGGAACAGTCAATCGGCCCCAGCATTTT. Translation gives CASSGTVNRPQHF.

J is TRBJ1-1 and V is TRBV7-8; the D gene is possibly TRBD1 (6 bases). The V and J ends lost 5 bases and 1 base respectively, with 8 bases between them. The V gene's germline CDR1 is SGHVS and CDR2 FQNEAQ. The CDR3 contains 13 residues. The CDR3 reads CASSLQGNTEAFF. The CDR3 DNA sequence: TGTGCCAGCAGCCTACAGGGGAACACTGAAGCTTTCTTT.

The J gene is TRBJ2-7, the V gene TRBV27; weak D call: TRBD1 (5 bases). Germline V gives CDR1 MNHEY, CDR2 SMNVEV (reference sequence). The V and J ends lost 6 bases and 2 bases respectively, with 11 bases between them. The CDR3 has 13 amino acids. The CDR3 DNA is TGTGCCAGCAGATTCAGGGCAACCTACGAGCAGTACTTC. This codes for CASRFRATYEQYF.

The J gene is TRBJ1-2, the V gene TRBV9; 9 positions agree with TRBD1. V dropped 4 bases and J dropped 3; count of bases not matched to a gene: 7. Germline V gene sequence: CDR1 SGDLS, CDR2 YYNGEE. The CDR3 sequence is 15 residues long. This CDR3 is CASSFRTGVDYGYTF. As DNA, the CDR3 is TGTGCCAGCAGCTTCCGGACAGGGGTGGACTATGGCTACACCTTC. The full variable domain, in which reference TRBV9 and TRBJ1-2 provide the parts outside the CDR3, is DSGVTQTPKHLITATGQRVTLRCSPRSGDLSVYWYQQSLDQGLQFLIQYYNGEERAKGNILERFSAQQFPDLHSELNLSSLELGDSALYFCASSFRTGVDYGYTFGSGTRLTVV.

The chain couples TRBV2 to TRBJ2-7; D is undetermined. Per the germline V gene, CDR1 is SNHLY and CDR2 is FYNNEI. Trimming removed 2 bases at V and 1 base at J, with 6 bases between. CDR3 length: 13 residues. CDR3 sequence: CASSEFSSYEQYF. In nucleotides, the CDR3 is TGTGCCAGCAGTGAATTCAGTTCCTACGAGCAGTACTTC.

The V and J genes are TRBV6-5 and TRBJ2-3; D gene unclear. This CDR3 is 12 amino acids long. Germline assignment: CDR1 MNHEY and CDR2 SVGAGI. V was pared by 5 bases and J by 6 bases, with 9 bases between. CDR3 loop: CASSNDVDTQYF. In DNA form, the CDR3 reads TGTGCCAGCAGTAATGACGTGGATACGCAGTATTTT.

The chain has TRBV6-6 and TRBJ1-1, with D hard to call. Germline-derived CDR1 and CDR2 are MNHNY and SVGAGI (reference sequence). Trimming took off 4 bases at V and 8 bases at J, with 14 bases between the two ends. The CDR3 covers 13 residues. The CDR3 nucleotides are TGTGCCAGCAGTTTCCCCTCCACAGCGGAAGCTTTCTTT. Encoded protein: CASSFPSTAEAFF.

The chain joins TRBV29-1 to TRBJ1-2; the D is unclear. CDR3 size: 13 residues. Germline V gene lookup returns CDR1 SQVTM and CDR2 ANQGSEA. V lost 4 bases to trimming and J lost 4 bases, with 13 bases between them. CDR3 sequence (DNA): TGCAGCGTTGTGGGTGCTATTAGCTATGGCTACACCTTC. This sequence encodes CSVVGAISYGYTF.

V gene TRBV27 combines with J gene TRBJ1-4, with 9 positions matching TRBD1. This CDR3 is built from 14 residues. The V gene end was trimmed by 6 bases and the J gene end by 8 bases; junction bases not matched to a gene: 7. In germline, CDR1 is MNHEY, CDR2 SMNVEV (reference sequence). This CDR3 is CASRLQGAEEKLFF. The CDR3, as DNA: TGTGCCAGCAGACTACAGGGGGCGGAGGAAAAACTGTTTTTT.

This clone was counted once. The rearrangement uses TRBV27 and TRBJ2-1, with TRBD1 identical over 7 bases. Germline CDR1 and CDR2: MNHEY and SMNVEV (reference sequence). Trimming at V came to 6 bases and at J to 1 base, leaving 6 bases not matched to a gene. The CDR3 runs 15 residues. CDR3 loop: CASSPGTVSYNEQFF. CDR3 nucleotide sequence: TGTGCCAGCAGCCCGGGGACAGTATCCTACAATGAGCAGTTCTTC.

The CDR3 loop reads CASSKRGGTEAFF. CDR3 nucleotides: TGTGCCAGCAGCAAACGAGGGGGCACTGAAGCTTTCTTT. The chain combines TRBV3-1 (or the pseudogene TRBV3-2) with TRBJ1-1; TRBD1 might be the D (6 bases). The CDR3 is 13 amino acids. CDR1 LGHDT and CDR2 YNNKEL come from the germline V gene (reference sequence). The V end lost 5 bases, the J end lost 4 bases, and 11 bases lay between the germline ends.

V gene TRBV4-1 combines with J gene TRBJ1-1, with a tentative D call TRBD1 (6 bases). V lost 1 base and J lost 4, with 10 bases in between. CDR3 length: 14 amino acids. The germline CDR1 and CDR2 sequences are MGHRA and YSYEKL. This CDR3 reads CASSQAGGRTEAFF. The CDR3 bases are TGCGCCAGCAGCCAAGCGGGGGGCCGCACTGAAGCTTTCTTT.

The rearrangement links TRBV23-1 to TRBJ1-5; 8 bases align to TRBD1. TRBV23-1 is an ORF for which the function is uncertain. With 6 bases clipped from V and 4 bases from J, the junction kept 8 bases outside the gene matches. The CDR3 is 15 residues long. This CDR3 reads CASRLGTGSNQPQHF. CDR3 DNA sequence: TGCGCCAGCAGACTCGGGACAGGCTCTAATCAGCCCCAGCATTTT.

The chain employs TRBV7-9 and TRBJ1-1; D possibly corresponds to TRBD1 (6 bases). The CDR3 is 15 amino acids. Trimming cost V 1 base and J 0 bases, with 9 bases left between them. From germline, CDR1 is SEHNR and CDR2 FQNEAQ (reference sequence). The CDR3 region has the DNA TGTGCCAGCAGCTTAGAGGGGGACCTGAACACTGAAGCTTTCTTT. This gives the protein CASSLEGDLNTEAFF.